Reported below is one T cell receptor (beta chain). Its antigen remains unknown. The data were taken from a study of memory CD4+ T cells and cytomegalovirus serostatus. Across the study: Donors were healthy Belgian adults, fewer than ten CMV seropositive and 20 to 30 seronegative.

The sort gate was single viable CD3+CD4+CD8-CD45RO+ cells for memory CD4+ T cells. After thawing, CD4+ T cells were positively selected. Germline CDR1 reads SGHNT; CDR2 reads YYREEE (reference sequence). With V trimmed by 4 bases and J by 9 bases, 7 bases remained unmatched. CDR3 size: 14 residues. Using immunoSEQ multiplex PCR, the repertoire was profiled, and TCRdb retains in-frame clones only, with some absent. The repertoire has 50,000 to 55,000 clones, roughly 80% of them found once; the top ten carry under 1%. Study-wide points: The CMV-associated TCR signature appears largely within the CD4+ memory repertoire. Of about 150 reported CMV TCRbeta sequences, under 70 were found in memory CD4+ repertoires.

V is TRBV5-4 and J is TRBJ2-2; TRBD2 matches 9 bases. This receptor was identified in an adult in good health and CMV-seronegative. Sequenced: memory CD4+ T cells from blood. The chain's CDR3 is CASSPGTSQRELFF. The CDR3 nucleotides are TGTGCCAGCAGCCCGGGGACTAGCCAGCGGGAGCTGTTTTTT. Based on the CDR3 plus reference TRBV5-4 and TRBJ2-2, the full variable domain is ETGVTQSPTHLIKTRGQQVTLRCSSQSGHNTVSWYQQALGQGPQFIFQYYREEENGRGNFPPRFSGLQFPNYSSELNVNALELDDSALYLCASSPGTSQRELFFGEGSRLTVL.